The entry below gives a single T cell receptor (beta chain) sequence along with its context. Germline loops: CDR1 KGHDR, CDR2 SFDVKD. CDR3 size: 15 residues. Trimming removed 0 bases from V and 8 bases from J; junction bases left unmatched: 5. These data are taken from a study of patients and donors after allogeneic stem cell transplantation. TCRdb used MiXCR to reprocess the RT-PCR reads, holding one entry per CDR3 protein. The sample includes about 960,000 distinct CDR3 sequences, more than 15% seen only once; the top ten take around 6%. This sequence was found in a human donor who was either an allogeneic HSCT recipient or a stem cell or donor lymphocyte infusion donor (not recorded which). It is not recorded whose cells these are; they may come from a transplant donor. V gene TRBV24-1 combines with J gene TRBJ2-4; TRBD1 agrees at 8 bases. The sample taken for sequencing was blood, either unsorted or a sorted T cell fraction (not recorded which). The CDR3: CATSDLRTGTDIQYF. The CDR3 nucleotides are TGTGCCACCAGTGATTTGAGGACAGGGACAGACATTCAGTACTTC.